Described below is a single T cell receptor (beta chain) sequence and its context. Additional DNA sequences in this sample encode the identical CDR3. V gave up 1 base and J gave up 0 bases; unmatched junction bases: 13. Germline V lookup: CDR1 MDHEN, CDR2 SYDVKM. The CDR3 length is 20 residues. Generated by immunoSEQ multiplex PCR, the TCRdb table keeps only in-frame clones and is missing some. Of around 990,000 clones listed, roughly 77% are singletons. The data belong to a study of shared clonotypes between healthy human individuals. The sequenced material came from memory CD4+ T cells from PBMCs. This sample's subset: CD45RA-negative fraction. This sequence joins TRBV28 and TRBJ2-2; 8 nucleotides agree with TRBD1. This TCR was sampled from a man aged 18-30 years in good health. Some clones in this sample may be carry-over from other donors' samples. Written as DNA, the CDR3 is TGTGCCAGCAGTTTATCCTCCTCCCGGACAGGGCCAACGAACACCGGGGAGCTGTTTTTT. Its translation: CASSLSSSRTGPTNTGELFF.